There are a few counts of the clone carrying this TCR beta chain. The antigen remains undetermined. This sample was included in a study of CD8+CD57+ T cells in acquired aplastic anemia. Turning to the study itself: DNA recovered from sorted CD4+ and CD8+ cells had a mean of about 3 ug.

Germline CDR1 LNHNV, CDR2 YYDKDF (reference sequence). CDR3 length equals 15 residues. V was cut by 5 bases and J by 3 bases, with 14 bases left in between. Patients included in sequencing had previously demonstrated CD8+CD57+ cell expansion by flow cytometry. All participating patients were living with severe acquired aplastic anemia. When blood sampling took place, the patients had received no therapy. General study findings and limits: The CD8+ Simpson's diversity of patients and controls was not significantly different.

The template used for profiling TCR beta VDJ and CDR3 was genomic DNA. TCRdb passed the reads through MiXCR, listing each CDR3 protein once. This sample has 150,000 to 180,000 distinct CDR3 sequences, with just over 50% found just once. This rearrangement joins TRBV15 to TRBJ2-1; either TRBD1 or TRBD2 may fit D (5 bases each). Specimen: sorted CD4+, CD8+, or CD8+CD57+ T cells (not recorded which) from PBMCs. The TCR was taken from a human donor with aplastic anemia. CDR3: CATSGGLQGYNEQFF. In DNA, the CDR3 is TGTGCCACCAGCGGAGGCTTGCAGGGCTACAATGAGCAGTTCTTC.